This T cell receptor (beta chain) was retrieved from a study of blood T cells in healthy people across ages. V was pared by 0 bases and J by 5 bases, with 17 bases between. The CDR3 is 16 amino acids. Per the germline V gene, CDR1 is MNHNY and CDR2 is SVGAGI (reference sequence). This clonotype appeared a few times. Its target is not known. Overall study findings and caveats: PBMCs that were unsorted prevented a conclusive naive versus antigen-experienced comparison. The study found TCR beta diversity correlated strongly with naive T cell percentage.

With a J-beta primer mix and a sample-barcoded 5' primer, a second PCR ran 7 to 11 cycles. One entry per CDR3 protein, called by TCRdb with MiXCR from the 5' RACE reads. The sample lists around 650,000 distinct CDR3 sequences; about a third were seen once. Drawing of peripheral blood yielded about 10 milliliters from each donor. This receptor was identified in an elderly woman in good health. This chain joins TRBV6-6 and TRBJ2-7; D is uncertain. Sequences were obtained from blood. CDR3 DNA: TGTGCCAGCAGTTACTCGAAAAACCCTGGGCGTGACGAGCAGTACTTC. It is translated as CASSYSKNPGRDEQYF.